Shown below are 28 T cell receptor beta chains from a single sample sequenced in a study of human T cells and chemical hapten exposure. Time point here: patch test 1, 2 weeks after DPC sensitization. Treatment given: therapeutic diphenylcyclopropenone sensitization with weekly scalp DPC. TCRdb recomputed calls from the RACE reads with MiXCR, one row per CDR3 protein. Of around 380,000 distinct CDR3 sequences listed, around 4.8% were seen once; the top ten hold 2% to 2.5%. This sample comprised whole blood, obtained in connection with sensitization to the hapten diphenylcyclopropenone (DPC). The origin of the receptors is a woman aged 50 to 60 with alopecia areata. Some clones in this sample may be carry-over from other donors' samples.

This chain uses TRBV12-3 or TRBV12-4 with TRBJ1-2; D may be TRBD1 (5 bases). This CDR3 comprises 14 residues. Trimming removed 7 bases from V and 7 bases from J, with 19 bases in between. DNA of the CDR3: TGTGCCAGCACTACCGGGACCTATACTATTGGCTACACCTTC. Residues: CASTTGTYTIGYTF.

This clonotype appeared a few times. The chain joins TRBV9 to TRBJ1-1, with 9 bases matching TRBD1. The V and J ends lost 3 bases and 2 bases, in that order; junction bases with no gene match: 8. Germline V lookup: CDR1 SGDLS, CDR2 YYNGEE. The CDR3 consists of 16 residues. This CDR3 is CASSGRTGDDNTEAFF. The CDR3 nucleotides are TGTGCCAGCAGCGGTCGGACAGGGGACGACAACACTGAAGCTTTCTTT.

This clonotype was recorded at least ten times. The genes are TRBV5-8 and TRBJ2-7; tentatively, D is TRBD1 (5 bases). The germline gives CDR1 SGHTS, CDR2 YDEGEE. The CDR3 totals 14 residues. The V gene lost 2 bases and the J gene lost 2 bases, with 11 bases spanning the gap. The CDR3 DNA is TGTGCCAGCAGCTTTGGGGTCAGGGCCTACGAGCAGTACTTC. Translation gives CASSFGVRAYEQYF.

This clonotype was counted at least ten times. This chain links TRBV6-6 with TRBJ1-4, with D possibly matching TRBD1 (5 bases). V gave up 6 bases and J gave up 8 bases, with 7 bases separating them. This CDR3 has 11 residues. CDR1 and CDR2 from the germline V gene are MNHNY and SVGAGI (reference sequence). CDR3 amino acids: CASSYREKLFF. The CDR3 DNA sequence: TGTGCCAGCAGCTACAGGGAAAAACTGTTTTTT.

The V and J genes are TRBV3-1 and TRBJ2-3; D is uncertain. Germline CDR1 LGHDT, CDR2 YNNKEL (reference sequence). The CDR3 runs 18 residues. Deletions cut 6 bases from V and 0 bases from J, with 22 bases between. The CDR3 DNA follows: TGTGCCAGCAGTCTAACCATCCCCTGGGTGGTTAGCACAGATACGCAGTATTTT. Translating gives CASSLTIPWVVSTDTQYF.

This clonotype was seen repeatedly, ten times or more. The chain is built from TRBV3-1 and TRBJ2-5; 7 bases are shared with TRBD2. CDR3 length equals 16 residues. From germline, CDR1 is LGHDT and CDR2 YNNKEL (reference sequence). Trimming removed 5 bases from V and 0 bases from J; junction bases left unmatched: 9. CDR3 sequence reads: CASSGLAESYQETQYF. The CDR3 nucleotides read TGTGCCAGCAGCGGGCTAGCGGAGAGTTACCAAGAGACCCAGTACTTC.

The sample holds many counts of this clonotype. The genes are TRBV5-4 and TRBJ2-1; 9 bases are a match to TRBD2. The V gene end was trimmed by 1 base and the J gene end by 7 bases; junction bases not matched to a gene: 3. Per germline, CDR1 SGHNT and CDR2 YYREEE (reference sequence). The CDR3 runs 14 residues. CDR3 coding DNA: TGTGCCAGCAGCTTGAGCGGGGGGCATAATGAGCAGTTCTTC. This sequence encodes CASSLSGGHNEQFF.

This clonotype was counted at least ten times. The V call is TRBV2, the J call TRBJ2-1, with 7 bases identical to TRBD1. Germline V gives CDR1 SNHLY, CDR2 FYNNEI. The CDR3 consists of 12 residues. Unmatched junction bases numbered 0, after V lost 4 bases and J lost 6 bases. The CDR3 loop reads CASSGDSNEQFF. The CDR3 nucleotides read TGTGCCAGCAGTGGGGACAGCAATGAGCAGTTCTTC.

The V gene is TRBV5-6, the J gene TRBJ1-2, with D possibly TRBD1 on 6 matching bases. The germline V gene encodes CDR1 SGHDT and CDR2 YYEEEE. The CDR3 contains 15 residues. The V end was cut by 4 bases, the J end by 3 bases, with 16 bases between. The DNA of the CDR3 is TGTGCCAGCAGCCCCTACTGGGGGGCTGACTATGGCTACACCTTC. This sequence encodes CASSPYWGADYGYTF.

The rearrangement joins TRBV9 to TRBJ1-3; no reliable D call. V lost 0 bases to trimming and J lost 5 bases, with 9 bases between them. The CDR3 consists of 14 residues. Germline CDR1 reads SGDLS; CDR2 reads YYNGEE. CDR3 nucleotide sequence: TGTGCCAGCAGCGTAGATGTCGGGAGAAACACCATATATTTT. Protein sequence: CASSVDVGRNTIYF. Filled out from reference TRBV9 and TRBJ1-3, the complete variable domain reads DSGVTQTPKHLITATGQRVTLRCSPRSGDLSVYWYQQSLDQGLQFLIQYYNGEERAKGNILERFSAQQFPDLHSELNLSSLELGDSALYFCASSVDVGRNTIYFGEGSWLTVV.

This clonotype was picked up many times. The V and J genes are TRBV15 and TRBJ2-3, with TRBD1 matching 7 bases. The germline V gene has CDR1 LNHNV and CDR2 YYDKDF (reference sequence). Trimming cost V 5 bases and J 2 bases; bases outside gene matches: 13. The length of the CDR3 is 17 residues. CDR3 amino acids: CATSPRGTAAPTDTQYF. The CDR3 DNA reads as TGTGCCACCAGCCCTCGAGGGACAGCCGCCCCCACAGATACGCAGTATTTT.

This clonotype was seen repeatedly, ten times or more. The genes are TRBV3-1 and TRBJ2-1; D is unclear. The CDR3 covers 12 residues. From germline, CDR1 is LGHDT and CDR2 YNNKEL (reference sequence). Trimming took off 0 bases at V and 10 bases at J, with 7 bases between the two ends. The CDR3 DNA follows: TGTGCCAGCAGCCAAGAGAGTGGGGAGCAGTTCTTC. Translated, it gives CASSQESGEQFF.

The chain couples TRBV5-1 to TRBJ1-6; D is unclear. The CDR3 consists of 15 residues. In germline, CDR1 is SGHRS, CDR2 YFSETQ. Trimming pared 0 bases from V and 0 bases from J, leaving 4 bases between. CDR3 protein: CASSLDGSYNSPLHF. CDR3 DNA sequence: TGCGCCAGCAGCTTGGACGGCTCCTATAATTCACCCCTCCACTTT.

Ten or more counts support this clonotype. The chain has TRBV6-6 and TRBJ2-7, with 11 positions matching TRBD2. Trimming removed 4 bases from V and 4 bases from J; junction bases left unmatched: 9. Looked up from germline, CDR1 is MNHNY and CDR2 is SVGAGI (reference sequence). CDR3 length: 16 residues. DNA for the CDR3: TGTGCCAGCAGTTCCGACCTGACTAGCGGGGTTTACGAGCAGTACTTC. Its protein is CASSSDLTSGVYEQYF.

Concerning this clonotype itself: A single base separates this from a much larger clone, so it may be a read error. The chain uses TRBV5-1 and TRBJ2-1, with TRBD2 matching over 7 bases. This CDR3 contains 15 residues. V shed 4 bases, J shed 15 bases, and the junction held 19 bases outside the gene matches. The germline V gene encodes CDR1 SGHRS and CDR2 YFSETQ. The chain's CDR3 is CASSHGVDTGLGSFF. CDR3 coding DNA: TGCGCCAGCAGCCACGGGGTGGACACTGGACTAGGATCGTTCTTC.

V gene TRBV7-2 combines with J gene TRBJ2-5; TRBD2 is a possible D gene (6 bases). The CDR3 has 15 residues. V was cut by 7 bases and J by 2 bases, with 17 bases left in between. Germline CDR1 and CDR2: SGHTA and FQGNSA. CDR3 sequence: CASTSGLGRQETQYF. CDR3 sequence (DNA): TGTGCCAGCACCAGTGGGTTGGGGAGGCAAGAGACCCAGTACTTC.

This clonotype was seen at least ten times. The V call is TRBV10-3, the J call TRBJ1-1; D may be TRBD1 (6 bases). The CDR3 loop spans 12 amino acids. The germline V gene has CDR1 ENHRY and CDR2 SYGVKD. Trimming took 11 bases from V and 6 from J, leaving 16 bases between them. As DNA, the CDR3 is TGTGCCCTCGCGGGGGCTGTGTCTGAAGCTTTCTTT. Translation: CALAGAVSEAFF.

This clonotype was seen many times. The genes are TRBV7-2 and TRBJ1-4, with D perhaps TRBD1 (6 bases). This CDR3 contains 14 residues. V was cut by 5 bases and J by 10 bases, with 17 bases left in between. Germline V gene data show CDR1 as SGHTA and CDR2 as FQGNSA. Written as DNA, the CDR3 is TGTGCCAGCAGCACCAGCAGGGGTCAGGGAAAACTGTTTTTT. It translates to CASSTSRGQGKLFF.

The V and J genes are TRBV7-2 and TRBJ2-7; tentative D call: TRBD2 (6 bases). The CDR3 has 14 amino acids. Trimming stripped 7 bases from V and 2 bases from J, with 15 bases between. CDR1 is SGHTA and CDR2 is FQGNSA in the germline V gene. CDR3: CASTARDFTYEQYF. DNA of the CDR3: TGTGCCAGCACCGCCCGGGACTTTACCTACGAGCAGTACTTC.

The sample holds many counts of this clonotype. This chain joins TRBV12-3 or TRBV12-4 and TRBJ2-3; D is ambiguous. V lost 7 bases and J 2 bases, leaving 7 bases between the germline ends. The CDR3 is made up of 12 amino acids. The CDR3, as DNA: TGTGCCAGCACCCTCCCCACAGATACGCAGTATTTT. Translation: CASTLPTDTQYF.

Remarks on this clonotype: This may be a read error, as it is one base from a much larger clone. This chain links TRBV13 with TRBJ2-3; TRBD1 matches 8 bases. The CDR3 totals 15 residues. Germline CDR1 PRHDT, CDR2 FYEKMQ (reference sequence). With 3 bases clipped from V and 5 bases from J, the junction kept 7 bases outside the gene matches. CDR3 sequence reads: CASSLLGQAEDTQYF. In DNA form, the CDR3 reads TGTGCCAGCAGCTTGTTGGGACAGGCTGAAGATACGCAGTATTTT.

This clonotype was counted between two and nine times. The chain is built from TRBV7-2 and TRBJ2-1, with unresolved D. V lost 6 bases to trimming and J lost 2 bases, with 14 bases between them. The CDR3 sequence is 15 residues long. Germline V gene data show CDR1 as SGHTA and CDR2 as FQGNSA. The CDR3 DNA follows: TGTGCCAGCAGGGCCTCTGTGGTAGCCTACAATGAGCAGTTCTTC. Translated: CASRASVVAYNEQFF.

This clonotype was detected ten times or more. This rearrangement joins TRBV7-2 to TRBJ2-6; D remains ambiguous. The CDR3 is 15 amino acids. V lost 4 bases, J lost 0 bases, and 7 bases lay in between. Germline V lookup: CDR1 SGHTA, CDR2 FQGNSA. CDR3 sequence reads: CASSSYPSGANVLTF. CDR3 nucleotide sequence: TGTGCCAGCAGCTCCTATCCCTCTGGGGCCAACGTCCTGACTTTC.

Here the CDR3 reads CASSDVLNQPQHF. Written as DNA, the CDR3 is TGTGCCAGCAGTGACGTTCTCAATCAGCCCCAGCATTTT. The V gene is TRBV6-1, the J gene TRBJ1-5; D remains ambiguous. CDR1 is MNHNS and CDR2 is SASEGT in the germline V gene. The CDR3 extends over 13 amino acids. The ends were cut back, 3 bases at V and 3 bases at J, with 6 bases in the middle.

The chain couples TRBV5-1 to TRBJ2-3; 10 bases are shared with TRBD2. CDR1 is SGHRS, CDR2 YFSETQ, per germline. CDR3 length equals 17 residues. J lost 6 bases, V lost 0 bases, and 10 bases had no gene match. As DNA, the CDR3 is TGCGCCAGCAGCTTGGTGGGGGCTAGCGGGAGTGCGGATACGCAGTATTTT. It yields the protein CASSLVGASGSADTQYF.

This clonotype was observed at least ten times. The chain is built from TRBV10-3 and TRBJ2-7; D call uncertain. The CDR3 covers 14 residues. Germline V gene data show CDR1 as ENHRY and CDR2 as SYGVKD. V was shortened by 2 bases and J by 5 bases, with 13 bases between the two germline ends. The DNA for the CDR3 is TGTGCCATCAGTGAGCTCTCCCCGCCTGACGAGCAGTACTTC. Encoded protein: CAISELSPPDEQYF.

This clonotype was detected ten times or more. The chain carries TRBV29-1 and TRBJ2-1, with 8 bases fitting TRBD1. V trimming: 0 bases; J trimming: 1 base; junction bases outside the gene matches: 5. The CDR3 extends over 16 amino acids. Germline CDR1 SQVTM, CDR2 ANQGSEA. The CDR3, as DNA: TGCAGCGTTGAAGATCTAGGGACAGGTTCCTACAATGAGCAGTTCTTC. This codes for CSVEDLGTGSYNEQFF.

To note about this clonotype: This may come from a read error, since a much larger clone is one base off. The chain carries TRBV7-6 and TRBJ2-7; the D call may be TRBD1 or TRBD2 (5 bases each). Germline lookup yields CDR1 SGHVS and CDR2 FNYEAQ. With 2 bases removed from V and 5 bases from J, the gap between germline ends came to 10 bases. The CDR3 contains 13 residues. In DNA form, the CDR3 reads TGTGCCAGCAGCTTACCTGGGGGTCACGAGCAGTACTTC. The encoded protein is CASSLPGGHEQYF.